This T cell receptor beta chain is drawn from a study of T cell responses to AZD1222 COVID-19 vaccine. Study results and limitations: Donors were chiefly white British, with a greater number of females, and clonal diversity was perhaps underestimated. Only after the peak T cell response were repertoires sampled. Only 5 or 6 AZD1222 recipients were seropositive at baseline. Once two AZD1222 doses were given, Spike-specific TCR breadth and depth went up.

Remarks on this clone: No antigen is known for it.

Trimming pared 3 bases from V and 0 bases from J, leaving 8 bases between. The CDR3 consists of 13 residues. Per germline, CDR1 GTSNPN and CDR2 SVGIG (reference sequence). Here immunoSEQ multiplex PCR was the method, and the copy in TCRdb shows in-frame clones only, minus some. The sample shows about 120,000 clones, 90% of them seen only once. J is TRBJ1-1 and V is TRBV30; D unresolved. The material sequenced was peripheral blood, taken on day 0 of MenACWY control vaccination. This receptor was obtained from an adult in good health. CDR3 amino acids: CAWRVAMNTEAFF. CDR3 nucleotides: TGTGCCTGGAGAGTCGCCATGAACACTGAAGCTTTCTTT.